This TCR beta chain stems from a study of shared clonotypes between healthy human individuals. Study-wide background: In total, the donors were two women and a few men aged 18 to 49. Regarding the study as a whole: Represented diversity (both genetic and exposure-history) was limited by the small number of donors.

The authors distributed each subset's genomic DNA evenly over several immunoSEQ plates. TCRdb's copy holds only in-frame clones and misses some; the assay was immunoSEQ multiplex PCR. Counted here are about 1.5 million clones, around 97% occurring once; the ten biggest clones make up more than 0.9%. CDR1 is SNHLY and CDR2 is FYNNEI in the germline V gene. CDR3 length equals 15 residues. V lost 4 bases to trimming and J lost 8 bases; unmatched junction nucleotides: 10. All participating donors were Caucasian adults from Nashville, Tennessee. On this clone itself: Its specificity is unknown.

The specimen sequenced was naive CD4+ T cells sorted from blood. Subset in this sample: CD45RA+ positively selected. The TCR originated in a young man in good health. The chain employs TRBV2 and TRBJ1-1, with 10 bases lining up with TRBD1. CDR3 in DNA: TGTGCCAGCAGTGCACGGGACAGGGGAATGAGAGAAGCTTTCTTT. This sequence encodes CASSARDRGMREAFF.